This entry lists 24 T cell receptor beta chains sequenced from one sample in a study of blood T cell repertoires in COVID-19. The data were produced by immunoSEQ multiplex PCR, yet TCRdb's version contains in-frame clones alone and is incomplete. The table has 73,000 or so clones, roughly 89% seen once. Sample: peripheral blood. All receptors come from a man aged 30-40 years with acute or convalescent COVID-19.

This clone was observed a handful of times. This sequence joins TRBV7-2 and TRBJ1-1; 12 bases map to TRBD1. This CDR3 contains 17 residues. The trim removed 5 bases at V and 4 bases at J, leaving 11 bases unmatched. Germline-derived CDR1 and CDR2 are SGHTA and FQGNSA. The CDR3 reads CASSPGQGAKKGTEAFF. DNA for the CDR3: TGTGCCAGCAGCCCGGGACAGGGGGCGAAAAAGGGCACTGAAGCTTTCTTT.

The genes are TRBV2 and TRBJ2-2, with D uncertain. V was shortened by 11 bases and J by 0 bases, with 10 bases between the two germline ends. Germline V CDR1 and CDR2: SNHLY, FYNNEI. This CDR3 is built from 13 residues. The DNA for the CDR3 is TGTGCCGGCTCCCCCTCGAACACCGGGGAGCTGTTTTTT. Its protein product is CAGSPSNTGELFF.

V and J are TRBV19 and TRBJ1-6; possibly TRBD1 for D (5 bases). Germline CDR1 LNHDA, CDR2 SQIVND (reference sequence). Trimming cost V 8 bases and J 7 bases, with 12 bases left between them. The CDR3 consists of 13 residues. CDR3 region: CASSTAHNSPLHF. The CDR3 DNA reads as TGTGCCAGTTCGACAGCTCACAATTCACCCCTCCACTTT.

The chain recombines TRBV4-3 with TRBJ2-2, with TRBD1 as a possible D gene (6 bases). Trimming took 4 bases from V and 6 from J, leaving 18 bases between them. CDR3 length equals 16 residues. Germline V lookup: CDR1 LGHNA, CDR2 YSLEER. The CDR3 reads CASSPNGQSTAGELFF. In DNA form, the CDR3 reads TGCGCCAGCAGCCCAAATGGACAGTCCACGGCCGGGGAGCTGTTTTTT.

The rearrangement links TRBV7-6 to TRBJ1-4; 7 bases agree with TRBD1. The V segment lost 3 bases and the J segment 0 bases; nucleotides outside the gene matches: 1. The CDR3 is 15 residues long. CDR1 is SGHVS, CDR2 FNYEAQ, per germline. The CDR3 region is CASSLGTATNEKLFF. In nucleotides, the CDR3 is TGTGCCAGCAGCTTGGGGACAGCAACTAATGAAAAACTGTTTTTT.

The chain employs TRBV29-1 and TRBJ1-1, with 8 bases fitting TRBD1. The CDR3 spans 12 residues. Germline trimming cut 4 bases from V and 9 bases from J; bases unmatched to any gene: 7. The V gene's germline CDR1 is SQVTM and CDR2 ANQGSEA. CDR3 DNA sequence: TGCAGCGTTGTCCCCGACAGGGGACAAGCTTTCTTT. This gives the protein CSVVPDRGQAFF.

This clone was seen more than once but under ten times. The chain joins TRBV28 to TRBJ2-1, with TRBD2 matching 8 bases. CDR1 and CDR2 (germline): MDHEN, SYDVKM. This CDR3 region has 14 residues. V dropped 3 bases and J dropped 5; count of bases not matched to a gene: 3. CDR3 DNA: TGTGCCAGCAGTTTTTTAGCGGGGAACAATGAGCAGTTCTTC. This gives the protein CASSFLAGNNEQFF.

The CDR3 here is CASSEAGGYGYTF. The DNA of the CDR3 is TGTGCCAGCAGTGAAGCGGGGGGCTATGGCTACACCTTC. J is TRBJ1-2 and V is TRBV6-1, with D perhaps TRBD1 (5 bases). The CDR3 is 13 residues long. The V end was cut by 0 bases, the J end by 4 bases, with 6 bases between. The germline V gene has CDR1 MNHNS and CDR2 SASEGT.

This sequence joins TRBV4-2 and TRBJ1-2; D is unclear. The V and J ends lost 1 base and 4 bases respectively, with 10 bases between them. Looked up from germline, CDR1 is LGHNA and CDR2 is YNFKEQ. The CDR3 runs 14 residues. The CDR3, as DNA: TGTGCCAGCAGCCAAGCATTAGGGAGCTATGGCTACACCTTC. It encodes CASSQALGSYGYTF.

V is TRBV2 and J is TRBJ2-1, with TRBD2 matching over 9 bases. This CDR3 has 14 amino acids. After removal of 7 bases from V and 8 bases from J, the junction contained 9 bases not matched to a gene. Germline CDR1 is SNHLY and CDR2 is FYNNEI. The CDR3, as DNA: TGTGCCAGCAATAGTAGACTAGCGGCCCATGAGCAGTTCTTC. It translates to CASNSRLAAHEQFF.

This rearrangement joins TRBV28 to TRBJ2-2; D remains unclear. The CDR3 is made up of 11 amino acids. V shed 6 bases and J shed 5 bases, with 4 bases lying between them. CDR1 and CDR2 from the germline V gene are MDHEN and SYDVKM. CDR3 sequence reads: CASRTTGELFF. The CDR3 DNA reads as TGTGCCAGCAGGACTACCGGGGAGCTGTTTTTT.

V gene TRBV21-1 combines with J gene TRBJ2-3; TRBD2 reflects the table's D call only, with no check against the DNA. TRBV21-1 is a pseudogene segment. The CDR3 has 17 residues. CDR3 coding DNA: TGTGCCAGCAGCAAAGTGAGACTAGCAGCTAGCACAGATACGCAGTATTTT. This sequence encodes CASSKVRLAASTDTQYF.

The chain recombines TRBV7-9 with TRBJ2-6; 12 bases fit TRBD1. V was clipped by 11 bases and J by 0 bases; unmatched bases: 8. CDR3 length equals 17 residues. Germline V gene data show CDR1 as SEHNR and CDR2 as FQNEAQ (reference sequence). The CDR3 DNA reads as TGTGCCTCGGGGGGACAGGGGGCACCCTCTGGGGCCAACGTCCTGACTTTC. Amino acids: CASGGQGAPSGANVLTF.

The CDR3 DNA reads TGTGCCAGCAGTTACTCGAACAGGGGCCATCAGCCCCAGCATTTT. This gives the protein CASSYSNRGHQPQHF. The chain has TRBV6-2 or TRBV6-3 and TRBJ1-5; 7 positions match TRBD1. The CDR3 is 15 amino acids. The V segment lost 0 bases and the J segment 5 bases; nucleotides outside the gene matches: 4. The germline gives CDR1 MNHEY, CDR2 SVGEGT.

The rearrangement uses TRBV28 and TRBJ1-1; possible D gene TRBD1, 5 bases. The V and J ends lost 5 bases and 5 bases respectively, with 15 bases between them. The germline CDR1 and CDR2 sequences are MDHEN and SYDVKM. The CDR3 runs 14 residues. The CDR3 sequence is CASSPRVLGTEAFF. CDR3 bases: TGTGCCAGCAGTCCCAGGGTTTTGGGTACTGAAGCTTTCTTT.

The J gene is TRBJ2-7, the V gene TRBV5-1, with D possibly being TRBD2 (6 bases). The V and J ends lost 1 base and 0 bases respectively, with 14 bases between them. The CDR3 totals 16 residues. Germline values: CDR1 SGHRS, CDR2 YFSETQ. CDR3 sequence (DNA): TGCGCCAGCAGCTTGTTCGGGAGCACCAGCTCCTACGAGCAGTACTTC. Translating it yields CASSLFGSTSSYEQYF.

The chain couples TRBV19 to TRBJ2-2; 9 nucleotides line up with TRBD2. Germline V gives CDR1 LNHDA, CDR2 SQIVND (reference sequence). J lost 0 bases, V lost 7 bases, and 9 bases had no gene match. CDR3 length equals 17 residues. The CDR3 DNA reads TGTGCCAGTATGGCTAGCGGGACTCTATCGAACACCGGGGAGCTGTTTTTT. As protein: CASMASGTLSNTGELFF.

This chain connects TRBV12-3 or TRBV12-4 to TRBJ1-3; no clear D. The CDR3 length is 12 residues. The V gene lost 9 bases and the J gene lost 3 bases, with 9 bases spanning the gap. The CDR3 DNA is TGTGCCAGTCTCCTTGTTGGAAACACCATATATTTT. As protein: CASLLVGNTIYF.

The chain has TRBV19 and TRBJ1-5, with a possible D match to TRBD1 (5 bases). V was shortened by 7 bases and J by 6 bases, with 22 bases between the two germline ends. Germline CDR1 reads LNHDA; CDR2 reads SQIVND (reference sequence). CDR3 length: 16 residues. CDR3 amino acids: CASNSRGGGIGQPQHF. For the CDR3, the DNA is TGTGCCAGTAATTCTAGGGGTGGAGGGATCGGTCAGCCCCAGCATTTT.

This clone has only one observation. The gene calls are TRBV18 and TRBJ2-3; TRBD2 is a possible D gene (5 bases). Trimming cost V 2 bases and J 0 bases, with 9 bases left between them. Germline CDR1 reads KGHSH; CDR2 reads LQKENI. The CDR3 totals 15 residues. CDR3 in amino acids: CASSPEGSSTDTQYF. CDR3 bases: TGTGCCAGCTCACCAGAGGGCTCTAGCACAGATACGCAGTATTTT.

Here the CDR3 reads CASSIEFSTDTQYF. The CDR3 DNA sequence: TGCGCCAGCAGCATCGAGTTCAGCACAGATACGCAGTATTTT. The V call is TRBV5-1, the J call TRBJ2-3; D remains unclear. V lost 4 bases and J 0 bases, leaving 9 bases between the germline ends. CDR1 SGHRS and CDR2 YFSETQ come from the germline V gene. The length of the CDR3 is 14 residues.

This sequence joins TRBV6-2 or TRBV6-3 and TRBJ2-3; 7 bases are a match to TRBD1. The CDR3 covers 15 residues. Germline V gene data show CDR1 as MNHEY and CDR2 as SVGEGT. J was trimmed by 0 bases and V by 1 base; bases with no gene match: 1. The CDR3 DNA reads TGTGCCAGCAGTTACTTGGACAGGAGCACAGATACGCAGTATTTT. This gives the protein CASSYLDRSTDTQYF.

The count of this clone is one. The rearrangement uses TRBV3-1 (or the pseudogene TRBV3-2) and TRBJ2-2; TRBD2 agrees at 7 bases. Germline V CDR1 and CDR2: LGHDT, YNNKEL (reference sequence). With 6 bases clipped from V and 3 bases from J, the junction kept 1 base outside the gene matches. This CDR3 region has 13 residues. The CDR3 DNA follows: TGTGCCAGCAGAGCGGGGCACACCGGGGAGCTGTTTTTT. This codes for CASRAGHTGELFF.

The J gene is TRBJ1-1, the V gene TRBV10-2; maybe TRBD1 (6 bases). The germline gives CDR1 WSHSY, CDR2 SAAADI. This CDR3 has 13 amino acids. V lost 11 bases, J lost 1 base, and 14 bases lay in between. CDR3 nucleotides: TGCGCCGGCAAGGAGACAGGGAACACTGAAGCTTTCTTT. Translated, it gives CAGKETGNTEAFF.